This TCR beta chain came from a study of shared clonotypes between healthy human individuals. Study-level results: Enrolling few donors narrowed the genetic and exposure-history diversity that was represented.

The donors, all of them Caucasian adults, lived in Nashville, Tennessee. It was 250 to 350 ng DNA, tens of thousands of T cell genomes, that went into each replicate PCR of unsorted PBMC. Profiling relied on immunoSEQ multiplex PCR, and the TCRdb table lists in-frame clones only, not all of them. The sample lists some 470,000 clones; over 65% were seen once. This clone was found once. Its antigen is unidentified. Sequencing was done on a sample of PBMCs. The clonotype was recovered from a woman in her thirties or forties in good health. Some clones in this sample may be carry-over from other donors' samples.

The CDR3 bases are TGTGCCAGCTCACCACCGGGAACCATGAGGGCCTACGAGCAGTACTTC. Translating gives CASSPPGTMRAYEQYF. The gene calls are TRBV18 and TRBJ2-7, with a tentative D call TRBD2 (5 bases). With 0 bases removed from V and 2 bases from J, the gap between germline ends came to 14 bases. The CDR3 has 16 residues. Germline values: CDR1 KGHSH, CDR2 LQKENI.